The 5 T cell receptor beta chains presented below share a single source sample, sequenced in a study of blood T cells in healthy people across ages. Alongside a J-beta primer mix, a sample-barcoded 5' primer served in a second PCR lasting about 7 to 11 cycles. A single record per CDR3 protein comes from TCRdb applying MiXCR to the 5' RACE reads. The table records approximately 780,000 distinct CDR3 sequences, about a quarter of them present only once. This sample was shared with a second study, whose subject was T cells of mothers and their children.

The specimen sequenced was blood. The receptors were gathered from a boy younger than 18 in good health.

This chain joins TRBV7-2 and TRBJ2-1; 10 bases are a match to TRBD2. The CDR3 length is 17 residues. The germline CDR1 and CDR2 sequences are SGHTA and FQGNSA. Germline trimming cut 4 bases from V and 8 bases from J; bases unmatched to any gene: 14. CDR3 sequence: CASSSMTSGLKRDEQFF. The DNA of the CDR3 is TGTGCCAGCAGCTCAATGACTAGCGGGCTCAAACGGGATGAGCAGTTCTTC.

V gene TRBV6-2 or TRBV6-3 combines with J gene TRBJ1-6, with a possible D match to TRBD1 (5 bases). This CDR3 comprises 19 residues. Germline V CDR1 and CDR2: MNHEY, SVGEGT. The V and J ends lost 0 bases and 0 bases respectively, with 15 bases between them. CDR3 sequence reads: CASSYSHRGTVSYNSPLHF. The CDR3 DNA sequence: TGTGCCAGCAGTTACTCTCATCGAGGGACGGTCTCCTATAATTCACCCCTCCACTTT.

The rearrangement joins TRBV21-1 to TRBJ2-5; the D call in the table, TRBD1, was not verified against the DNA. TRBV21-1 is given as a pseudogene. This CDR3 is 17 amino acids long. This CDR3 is CASSKEGSEPYQETQYF. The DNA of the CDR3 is TGTGCCAGCAGCAAAGAGGGGTCTGAACCATACCAAGAGACCCAGTACTTC.

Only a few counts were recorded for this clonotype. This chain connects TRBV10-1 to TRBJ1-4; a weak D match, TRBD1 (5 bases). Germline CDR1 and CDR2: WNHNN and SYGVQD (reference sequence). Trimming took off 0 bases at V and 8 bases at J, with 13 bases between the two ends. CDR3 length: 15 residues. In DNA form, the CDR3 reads TGCGCCAGCAGTGAGTCGACGGGGGAGAGAGAAAAACTGTTTTTT. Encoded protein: CASSESTGEREKLFF.

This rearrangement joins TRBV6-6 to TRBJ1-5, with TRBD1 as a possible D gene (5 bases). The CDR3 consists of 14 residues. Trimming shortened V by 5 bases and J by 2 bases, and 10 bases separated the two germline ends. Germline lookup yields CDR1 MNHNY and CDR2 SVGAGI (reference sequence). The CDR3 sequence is CASSRDGRNQPQHF. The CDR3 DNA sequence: TGTGCCAGCAGTCGGGACGGCCGCAATCAGCCCCAGCATTTT.